One TCR beta chain is described in this entry. Libraries were prepared by immunoSEQ multiplex PCR; TCRdb keeps only in-frame clonotypes and omits some of them. Of under 150,000 clones listed, 90% are singletons. These data originate in a study of T cell clones after liver transplantation. The overall study: As an antigen-independent comparator, third-party-reactive TCRbeta sequences came from pre-transplant mixed lymphocyte reactions.

The V gene's germline CDR1 is LGHNA and CDR2 YNFKEQ. This CDR3 region has 13 residues. The ends were cut back, 0 bases at V and 9 bases at J, with 9 bases in the middle. The chain carries TRBV4-2 and TRBJ2-1; D call uncertain. Sequencing was performed on CD4+ T cells from blood, taken 12 months after liver transplant. The receptor was isolated from a human patient who received a liver transplant. Some T cells may be transferred from the graft donor. CDR3 in amino acids: CASSQDTNGEQFF. CDR3 in DNA: TGTGCCAGCAGCCAAGATACCAATGGTGAGCAGTTCTTC.